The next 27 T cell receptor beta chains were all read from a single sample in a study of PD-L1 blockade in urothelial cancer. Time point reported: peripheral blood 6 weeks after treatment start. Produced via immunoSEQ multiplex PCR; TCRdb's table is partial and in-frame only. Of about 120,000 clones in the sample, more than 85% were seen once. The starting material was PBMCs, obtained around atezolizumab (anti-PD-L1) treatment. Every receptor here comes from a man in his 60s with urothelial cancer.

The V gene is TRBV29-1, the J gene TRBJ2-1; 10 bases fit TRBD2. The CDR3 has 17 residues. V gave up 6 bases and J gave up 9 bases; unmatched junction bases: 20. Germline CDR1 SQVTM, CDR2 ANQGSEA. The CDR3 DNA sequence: TGCAGCGTCGAGGACGCTTTACTAGCGGGAATGGTAGGTGAGCAGTTCTTC. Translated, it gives CSVEDALLAGMVGEQFF.

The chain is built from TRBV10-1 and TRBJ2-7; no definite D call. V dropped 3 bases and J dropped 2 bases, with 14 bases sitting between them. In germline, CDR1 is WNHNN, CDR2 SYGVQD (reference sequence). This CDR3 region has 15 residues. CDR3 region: CASSDRWVTTYEQYF. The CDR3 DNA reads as TGCGCCAGCAGTGATCGGTGGGTGACAACCTACGAGCAGTACTTC.

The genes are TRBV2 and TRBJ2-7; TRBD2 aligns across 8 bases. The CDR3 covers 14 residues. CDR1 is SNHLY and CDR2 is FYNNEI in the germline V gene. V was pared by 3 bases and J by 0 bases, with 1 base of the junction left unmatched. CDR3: CASSDRGGSYEQYF. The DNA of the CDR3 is TGTGCCAGCAGTGATCGGGGGGGCTCCTACGAGCAGTACTTC.

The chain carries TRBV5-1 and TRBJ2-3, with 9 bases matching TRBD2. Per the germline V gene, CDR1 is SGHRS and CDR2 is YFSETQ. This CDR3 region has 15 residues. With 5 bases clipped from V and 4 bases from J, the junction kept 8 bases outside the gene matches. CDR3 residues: CASSRGRAPADTQYF. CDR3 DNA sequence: TGCGCCAGCAGTCGCGGGAGGGCCCCCGCAGATACGCAGTATTTT.

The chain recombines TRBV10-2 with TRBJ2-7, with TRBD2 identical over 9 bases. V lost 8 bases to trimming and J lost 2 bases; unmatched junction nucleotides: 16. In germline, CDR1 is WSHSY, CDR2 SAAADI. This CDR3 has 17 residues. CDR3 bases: TGCGCCAGCCTGGTAACTCCTTTGGCGGGGGGGGCCTACGAGCAGTACTTC. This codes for CASLVTPLAGGAYEQYF.

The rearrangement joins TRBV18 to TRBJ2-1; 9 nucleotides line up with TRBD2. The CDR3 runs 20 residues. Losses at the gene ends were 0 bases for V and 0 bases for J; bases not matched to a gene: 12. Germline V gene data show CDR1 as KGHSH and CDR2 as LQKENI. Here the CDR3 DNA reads TGTGCCAGCTCACCACCAAGATCGAGCGGGAGGCCAAGCTCCTACAATGAGCAGTTCTTC. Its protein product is CASSPPRSSGRPSSYNEQFF. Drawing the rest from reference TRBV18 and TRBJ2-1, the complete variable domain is NAGVMQNPRHLVRRRGQEARLRCSPMKGHSHVYWYRQLPEEGLKFMVYLQKENIIDESGMPKERFSAEFPKEGPSILRIQQVVRGDSAAYFCASSPPRSSGRPSSYNEQFFGPGTRLTVL.

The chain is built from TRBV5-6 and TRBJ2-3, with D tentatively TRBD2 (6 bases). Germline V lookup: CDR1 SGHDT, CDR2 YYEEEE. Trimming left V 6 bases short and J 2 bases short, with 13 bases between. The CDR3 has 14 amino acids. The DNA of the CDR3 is TGTGCCAGCAACCCGGACTACAACACAGATACGCAGTATTTT. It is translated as CASNPDYNTDTQYF.

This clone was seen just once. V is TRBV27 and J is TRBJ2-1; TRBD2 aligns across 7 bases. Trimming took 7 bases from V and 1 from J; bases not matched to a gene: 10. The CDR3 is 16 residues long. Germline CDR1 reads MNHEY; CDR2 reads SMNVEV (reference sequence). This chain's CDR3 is CASTFGGSGSYNEQFF. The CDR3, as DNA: TGTGCCAGCACCTTCGGCGGGAGTGGATCCTACAATGAGCAGTTCTTC.

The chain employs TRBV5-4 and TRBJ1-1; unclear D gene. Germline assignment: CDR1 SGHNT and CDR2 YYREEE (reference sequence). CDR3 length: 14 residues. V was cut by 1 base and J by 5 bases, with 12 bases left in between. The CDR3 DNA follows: TGTGCCAGCAGCTTGCCTCAGGTGGTGACTGAAGCTTTCTTT. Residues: CASSLPQVVTEAFF.

The CDR3 region has the DNA TGTGCCAGCAGCTTAGATGGGGGACAGGGGAGCTCCTACGAGCAGTACTTC. Its translation is CASSLDGGQGSSYEQYF. This chain uses TRBV11-2 with TRBJ2-7, with 10 bases matching TRBD1. Trimming took 0 bases from V and 0 from J; bases not matched to a gene: 5. Per germline, CDR1 SGHAT and CDR2 FQNNGV. The CDR3 spans 17 residues.

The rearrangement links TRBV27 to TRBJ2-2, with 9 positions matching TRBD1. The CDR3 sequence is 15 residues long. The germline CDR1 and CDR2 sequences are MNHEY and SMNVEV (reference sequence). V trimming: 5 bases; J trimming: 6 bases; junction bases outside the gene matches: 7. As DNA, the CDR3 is TGTGCCAGCAGTAAGGGACAGGGCTTTCCCGGGGAGCTGTTTTTT. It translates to CASSKGQGFPGELFF.

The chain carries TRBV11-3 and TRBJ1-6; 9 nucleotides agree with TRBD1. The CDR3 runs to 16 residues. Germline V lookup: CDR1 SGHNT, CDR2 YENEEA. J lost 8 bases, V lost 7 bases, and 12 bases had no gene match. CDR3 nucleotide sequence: TGTGCCAGCACCCAGATGAGAGGGACAGGGTATTCACCCCTCCACTTT. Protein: CASTQMRGTGYSPLHF.

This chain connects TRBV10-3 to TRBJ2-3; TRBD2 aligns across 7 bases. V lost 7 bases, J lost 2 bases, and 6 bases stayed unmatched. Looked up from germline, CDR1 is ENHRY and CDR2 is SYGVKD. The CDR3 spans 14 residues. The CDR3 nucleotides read TGTGCCATCACCCCAGGACTAGACACAGATACGCAGTATTTT. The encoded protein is CAITPGLDTDTQYF.

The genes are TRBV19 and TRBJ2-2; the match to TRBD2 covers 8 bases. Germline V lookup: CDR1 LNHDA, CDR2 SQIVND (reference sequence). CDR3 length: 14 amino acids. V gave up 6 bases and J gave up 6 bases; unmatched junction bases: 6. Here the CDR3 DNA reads TGTGCCAGTAGGAGCGGGGGCGTGGCCGGGGAGCTGTTTTTT. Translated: CASRSGGVAGELFF.

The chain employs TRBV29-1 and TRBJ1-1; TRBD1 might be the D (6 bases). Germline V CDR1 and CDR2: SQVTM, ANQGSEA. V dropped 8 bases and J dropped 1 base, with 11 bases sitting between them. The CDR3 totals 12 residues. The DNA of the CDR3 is TGCAGCTCGACAGGTGGGAACACTGAAGCTTTCTTT. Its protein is CSSTGGNTEAFF.

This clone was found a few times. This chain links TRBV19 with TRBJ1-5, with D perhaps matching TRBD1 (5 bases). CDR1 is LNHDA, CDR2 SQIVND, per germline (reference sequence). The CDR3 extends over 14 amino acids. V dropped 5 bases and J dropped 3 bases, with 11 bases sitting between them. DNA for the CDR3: TGTGCCAGTAGTGCAGGGCATATCAATCAGCCCCAGCATTTT. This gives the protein CASSAGHINQPQHF.

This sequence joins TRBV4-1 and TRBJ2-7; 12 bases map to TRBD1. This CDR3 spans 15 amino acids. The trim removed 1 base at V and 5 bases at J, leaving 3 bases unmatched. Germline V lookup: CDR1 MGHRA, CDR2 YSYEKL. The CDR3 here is CASSQAGTGGDEQYF. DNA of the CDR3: TGCGCCAGCAGCCAAGCCGGGACAGGGGGCGACGAGCAGTACTTC.

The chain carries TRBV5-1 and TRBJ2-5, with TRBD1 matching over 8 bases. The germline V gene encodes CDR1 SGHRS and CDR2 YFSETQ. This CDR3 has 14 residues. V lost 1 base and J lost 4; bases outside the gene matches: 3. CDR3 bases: TGCGCCAGCAGCTTGTCAGGGGGCGCAGAGACCCAGTACTTC. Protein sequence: CASSLSGGAETQYF.

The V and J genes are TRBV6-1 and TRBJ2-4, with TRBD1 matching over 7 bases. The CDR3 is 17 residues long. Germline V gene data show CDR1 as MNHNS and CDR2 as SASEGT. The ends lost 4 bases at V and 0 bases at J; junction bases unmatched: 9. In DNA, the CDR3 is TGTGCCAGCAGTGTCATCCCCGGACAGGTAGCCAAAAACATTCAGTACTTC. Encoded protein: CASSVIPGQVAKNIQYF.

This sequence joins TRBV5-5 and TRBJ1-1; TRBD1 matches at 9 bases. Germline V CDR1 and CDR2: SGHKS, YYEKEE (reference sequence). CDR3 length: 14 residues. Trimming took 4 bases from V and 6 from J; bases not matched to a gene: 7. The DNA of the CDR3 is TGTGCCAGCAGCAATATACAGGGGGCTTCTGAAGCTTTCTTT. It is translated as CASSNIQGASEAFF.

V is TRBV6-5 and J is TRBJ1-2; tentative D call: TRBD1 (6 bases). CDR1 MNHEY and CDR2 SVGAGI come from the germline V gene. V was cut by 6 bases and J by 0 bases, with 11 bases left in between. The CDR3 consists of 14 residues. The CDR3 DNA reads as TGTGCCAGCAGCCAAGGGGGAGCTAACTATGGCTACACCTTC. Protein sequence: CASSQGGANYGYTF.

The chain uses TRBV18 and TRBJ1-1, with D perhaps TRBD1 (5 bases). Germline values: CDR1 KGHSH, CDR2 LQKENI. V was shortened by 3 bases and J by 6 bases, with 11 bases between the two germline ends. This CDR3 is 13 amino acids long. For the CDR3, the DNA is TGTGCCAGCTCACCGGTACAGGCGGCTGAAGCTTTCTTT. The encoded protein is CASSPVQAAEAFF. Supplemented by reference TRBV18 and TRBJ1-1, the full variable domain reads NAGVMQNPRHLVRRRGQEARLRCSPMKGHSHVYWYRQLPEEGLKFMVYLQKENIIDESGMPKERFSAEFPKEGPSILRIQQVVRGDSAAYFCASSPVQAAEAFFGQGTRLTVV.

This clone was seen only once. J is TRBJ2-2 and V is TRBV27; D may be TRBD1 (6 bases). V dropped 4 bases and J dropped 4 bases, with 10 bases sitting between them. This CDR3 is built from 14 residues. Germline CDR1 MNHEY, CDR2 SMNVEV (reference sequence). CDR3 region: CASSYRVGTGELFF. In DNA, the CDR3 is TGTGCCAGCAGTTACAGGGTCGGCACCGGGGAGCTGTTTTTT.

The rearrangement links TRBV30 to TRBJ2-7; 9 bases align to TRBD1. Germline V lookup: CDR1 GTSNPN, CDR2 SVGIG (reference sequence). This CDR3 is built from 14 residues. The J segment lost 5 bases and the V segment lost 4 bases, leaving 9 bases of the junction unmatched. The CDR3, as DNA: TGTGCCTGGACCCTCACAGGGGGCGCGGACGAGCAGTACTTC. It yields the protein CAWTLTGGADEQYF.

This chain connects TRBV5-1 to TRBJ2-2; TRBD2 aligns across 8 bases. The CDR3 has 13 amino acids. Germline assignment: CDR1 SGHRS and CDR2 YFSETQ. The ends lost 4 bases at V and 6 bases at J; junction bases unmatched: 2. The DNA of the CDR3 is TGCGCCAGCAGCCAGACTAGCGCCGGGGAGCTGTTTTTT. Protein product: CASSQTSAGELFF. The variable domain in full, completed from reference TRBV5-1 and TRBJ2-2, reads KAGVTQTPRYLIKTRGQQVTLSCSPISGHRSVSWYQQTPGQGLQFLFEYFSETQRNKGNFPGRFSGRQFSNSRSEMNVSTLELGDSALYLCASSQTSAGELFFGEGSRLTVL.

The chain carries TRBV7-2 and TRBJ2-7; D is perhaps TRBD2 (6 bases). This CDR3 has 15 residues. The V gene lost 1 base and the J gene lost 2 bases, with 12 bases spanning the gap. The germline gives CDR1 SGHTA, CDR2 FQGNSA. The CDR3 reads CASSLVTGDPYEQYF. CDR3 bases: TGTGCCAGCAGCTTAGTGACGGGGGACCCCTACGAGCAGTACTTC.

The CDR3 here is CASSESGSHTEAFF. Written as DNA, the CDR3 is TGTGCCAGCTCAGAATCAGGAAGTCACACTGAAGCTTTCTTT. The chain links TRBV18 to TRBJ1-1; D remains unclear. CDR1 and CDR2 from the germline V gene are KGHSH and LQKENI. The CDR3 length is 14 residues. Between the trimmed V and J ends, which lost 5 bases and 3 bases, there was a span of 13 bases.